The source of this TCR beta chain is a study of cytomegalovirus exposure and HLA in healthy donors. A remark on this clone: The antigen is not known.

Notes on the study in general: Researchers catalogued 160 or so TCR beta chains as cytomegalovirus-associated. Per published accounts, TCR beta sequences correctly predicted the HLA-A and HLA-B alleles of most subjects.

Healthy individuals who donated bone marrow served as the donors. PCR was performed using 60 Vbeta and 13 Jbeta primers. TCRdb keeps only in-frame clones here, not all; method: immunoSEQ multiplex PCR. This table has 150,000 to 200,000 clones, 80% to 90% appearing once. Germline V gene sequence: CDR1 ENHRY, CDR2 SYGVKD. V was cut by 6 bases and J by 0 bases, with 15 bases left in between. The CDR3 has 16 residues. Sequenced: PBMCs. This receptor was obtained from a woman aged 18-29 years in good health and CMV-seronegative. This chain links TRBV10-3 with TRBJ1-3; D perhaps matches TRBD1 (6 bases). CDR3 coding DNA: TGTGCCATCAGCACAGGGTTTGTGAGCTCTGGAAACACCATATATTTT. Its protein product is CAISTGFVSSGNTIYF.